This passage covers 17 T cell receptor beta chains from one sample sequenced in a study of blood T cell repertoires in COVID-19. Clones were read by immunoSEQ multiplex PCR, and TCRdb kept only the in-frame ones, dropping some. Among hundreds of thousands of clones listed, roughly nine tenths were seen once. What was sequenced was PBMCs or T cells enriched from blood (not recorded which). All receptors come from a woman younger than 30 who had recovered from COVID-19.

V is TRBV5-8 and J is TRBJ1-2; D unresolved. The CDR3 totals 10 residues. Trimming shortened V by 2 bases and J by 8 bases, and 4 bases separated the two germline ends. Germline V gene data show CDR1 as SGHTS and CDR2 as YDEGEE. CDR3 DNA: TGTGCCAGCAGCTTAAGCGGCTACACCTTC. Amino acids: CASSLSGYTF. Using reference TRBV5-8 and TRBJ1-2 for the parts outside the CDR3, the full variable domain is EAGVTQSPTHLIKTRGQQATLRCSPISGHTSVYWYQQALGLGLQFLLWYDEGEERNRGNFPPRFSGRQFPNYSSELNVNALELEDSALYLCASSLSGYTFGSGTRLTVV.

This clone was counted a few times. CDR3 sequence: CASSLVSSNNEQFF. CDR3 nucleotide sequence: TGTGCCAGCAGCTTAGTCTCCTCTAACAATGAGCAGTTCTTC. The V gene is TRBV11-3, the J gene TRBJ2-1, with unresolved D. This CDR3 has 14 amino acids. Looked up from germline, CDR1 is SGHNT and CDR2 is YENEEA. Deletions cut 1 base from V and 5 bases from J, with 9 bases between.

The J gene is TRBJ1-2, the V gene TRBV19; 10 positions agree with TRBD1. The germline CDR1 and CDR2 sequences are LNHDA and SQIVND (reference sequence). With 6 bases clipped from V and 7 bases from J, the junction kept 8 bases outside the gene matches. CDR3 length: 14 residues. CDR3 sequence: CASRRDRGLGGYTF. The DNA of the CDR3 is TGTGCCAGTAGGAGAGACAGGGGGCTCGGTGGCTACACCTTC.

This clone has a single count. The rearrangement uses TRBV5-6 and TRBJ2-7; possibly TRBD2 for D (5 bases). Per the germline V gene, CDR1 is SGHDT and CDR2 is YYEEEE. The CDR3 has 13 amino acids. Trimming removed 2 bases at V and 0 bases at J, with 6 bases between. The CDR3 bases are TGTGCCAGCAGCTTCGGGGTCTCCTACGAGCAGTACTTC. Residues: CASSFGVSYEQYF.

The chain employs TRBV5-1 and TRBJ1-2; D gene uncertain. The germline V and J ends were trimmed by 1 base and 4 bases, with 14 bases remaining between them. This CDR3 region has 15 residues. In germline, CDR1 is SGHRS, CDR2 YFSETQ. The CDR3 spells CASSLLEEPTYGYTF. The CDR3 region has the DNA TGCGCCAGCAGCTTGTTAGAGGAACCGACCTATGGCTACACCTTC.

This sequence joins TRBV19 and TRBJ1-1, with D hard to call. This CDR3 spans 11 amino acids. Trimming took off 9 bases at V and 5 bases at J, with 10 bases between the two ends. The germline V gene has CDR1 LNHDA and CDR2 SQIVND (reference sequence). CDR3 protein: CASSRVTEAFF. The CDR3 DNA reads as TGTGCCAGCTCGAGGGTGACTGAAGCTTTCTTT.

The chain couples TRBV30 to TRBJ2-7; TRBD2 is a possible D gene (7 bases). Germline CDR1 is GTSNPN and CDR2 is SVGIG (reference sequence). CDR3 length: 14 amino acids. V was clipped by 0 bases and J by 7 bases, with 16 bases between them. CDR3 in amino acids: CAWSVAGALGEQYF. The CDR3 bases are TGTGCCTGGAGTGTCGCGGGGGCCCTGGGGGAGCAGTACTTC.

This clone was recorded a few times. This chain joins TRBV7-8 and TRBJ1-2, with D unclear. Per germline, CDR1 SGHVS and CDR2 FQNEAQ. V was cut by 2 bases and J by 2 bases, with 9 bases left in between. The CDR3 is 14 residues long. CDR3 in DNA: TGTGCCAGCAGCTTACGCGAGGGAAACTATGGCTACACCTTC. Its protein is CASSLREGNYGYTF.

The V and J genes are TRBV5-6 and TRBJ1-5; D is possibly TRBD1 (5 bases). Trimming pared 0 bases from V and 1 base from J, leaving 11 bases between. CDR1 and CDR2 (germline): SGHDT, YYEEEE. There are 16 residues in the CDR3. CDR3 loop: CASSLGQTRSNQPQHF. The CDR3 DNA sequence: TGTGCCAGCAGCTTGGGACAGACAAGGAGCAATCAGCCCCAGCATTTT.

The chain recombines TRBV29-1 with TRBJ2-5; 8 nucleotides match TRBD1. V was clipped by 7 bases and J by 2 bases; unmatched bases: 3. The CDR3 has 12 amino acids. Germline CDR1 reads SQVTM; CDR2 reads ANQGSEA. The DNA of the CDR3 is TGCAGCGCTGGACAGGGTCAAGAGACCCAGTACTTC. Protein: CSAGQGQETQYF. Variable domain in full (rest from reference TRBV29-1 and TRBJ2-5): SAVISQKPSRDICQRGTSLTIQCQVDSQVTMMFWYRQQPGQSLTLIATANQGSEATYESGFVIDKFPISRPNLTFSTLTVSNMSPEDSSIYLCSAGQGQETQYFGPGTRLLVL.

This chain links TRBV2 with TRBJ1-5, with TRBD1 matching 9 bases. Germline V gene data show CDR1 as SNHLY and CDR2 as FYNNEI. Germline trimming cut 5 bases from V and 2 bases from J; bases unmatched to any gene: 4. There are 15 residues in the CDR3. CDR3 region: CASSQDRGGNQPQHF. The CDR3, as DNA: TGTGCCAGCAGTCAGGACAGGGGAGGCAATCAGCCCCAGCATTTT.

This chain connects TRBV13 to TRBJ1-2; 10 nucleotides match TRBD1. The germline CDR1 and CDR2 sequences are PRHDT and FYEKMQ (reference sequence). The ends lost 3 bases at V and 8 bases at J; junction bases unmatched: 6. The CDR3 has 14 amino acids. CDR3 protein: CASSFRGTGVGYTF. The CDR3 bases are TGTGCCAGCAGCTTCCGTGGGACAGGGGTGGGCTACACCTTC. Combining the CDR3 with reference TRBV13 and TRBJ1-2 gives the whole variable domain AAGVIQSPRHLIKEKRETATLKCYPIPRHDTVYWYQQGPGQDPQFLISFYEKMQSDKGSIPDRFSAQQFSDYHSELNMSSLELGDSALYFCASSFRGTGVGYTFGSGTRLTVV.

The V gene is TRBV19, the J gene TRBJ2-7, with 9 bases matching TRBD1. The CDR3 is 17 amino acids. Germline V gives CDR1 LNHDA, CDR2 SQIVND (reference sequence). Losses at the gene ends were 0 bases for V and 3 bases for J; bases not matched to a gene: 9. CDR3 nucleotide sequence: TGTGCCAGTAGTATAGAGGGGACAGGGATCTCGGGCTACGAGCAGTACTTC. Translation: CASSIEGTGISGYEQYF.

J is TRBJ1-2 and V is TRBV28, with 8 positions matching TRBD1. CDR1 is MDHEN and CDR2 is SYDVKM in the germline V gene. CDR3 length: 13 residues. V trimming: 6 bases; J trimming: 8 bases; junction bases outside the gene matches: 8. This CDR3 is CASSLVQGDGYTF. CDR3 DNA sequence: TGTGCCAGCAGCCTTGTACAGGGGGACGGCTACACCTTC.

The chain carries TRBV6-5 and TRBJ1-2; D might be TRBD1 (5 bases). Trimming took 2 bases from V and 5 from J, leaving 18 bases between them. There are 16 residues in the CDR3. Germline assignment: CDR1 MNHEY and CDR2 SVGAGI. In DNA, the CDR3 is TGTGCCAGCAGTTACGATTTAGGGGCCGGTGGATATGGCTACACCTTC. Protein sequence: CASSYDLGAGGYGYTF.

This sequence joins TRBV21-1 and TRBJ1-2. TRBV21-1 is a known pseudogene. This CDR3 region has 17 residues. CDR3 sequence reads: CASSSRSWGGAGYGYTF. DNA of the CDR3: TGTGCCAGCAGCAGTAGGTCTTGGGGGGGCGCAGGCTATGGCTACACCTTC.

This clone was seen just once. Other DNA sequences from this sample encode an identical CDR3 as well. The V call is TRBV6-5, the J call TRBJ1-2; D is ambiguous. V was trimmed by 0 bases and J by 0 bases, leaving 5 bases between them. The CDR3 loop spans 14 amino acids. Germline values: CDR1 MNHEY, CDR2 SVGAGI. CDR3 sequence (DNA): TGTGCCAGCAGTTACTCTGCAGCTAACTATGGCTACACCTTC. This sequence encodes CASSYSAANYGYTF.